The rows below give T cell receptor beta chains drawn from one sample of a study of cytomegalovirus exposure and HLA in healthy donors. Assay used: immunoSEQ multiplex PCR; TCRdb lists only in-frame clones, some missing. The top ten hold 3% to 3.5% of the sample, which has about 260,000 clones, roughly 87% seen once. Input material: PBMCs. These receptors were obtained from a young woman in good health and CMV-seronegative. The CDR3 runs from the conserved cysteine through the conserved F or W. Each record gives: J gene, D gene, V gene, CDR3 protein. A D gene is named only where the DNA matches it firmly.

TRBJ2-5	TRBD1	TRBV9	CASSEGQGAGETQYF
TRBJ1-5	.	TRBV19	CATSDRNQPQHF
TRBJ2-1	.	TRBV6-5	CASGREPYYNEQFF
TRBJ1-1	.	TRBV4-3	CASSQLSPGVTEAFF
TRBJ1-5	TRBD1	TRBV19	CASSIPRDRYSNQPQHF
TRBJ2-7	.	TRBV25-1	CASSEQWGYEQYF
TRBJ2-7	TRBD1	TRBV4-2	CASSPGTGQYTYEQYF
TRBJ2-7	TRBD1	TRBV11-3	CASTHGQGSTYEQYF
TRBJ2-1	TRBD2	TRBV7-3	CASSPEGLAGERTYNEQFF
TRBJ2-5	.	TRBV5-4	CASSPELALETQYF
TRBJ2-5	.	TRBV25-1	CASSEKGPKSQYF
TRBJ2-3	.	TRBV4-2	CASSPGSNSYTDTQYF
TRBJ2-2	TRBD2	TRBV7-6	CASSLARAGVNTGELFF
TRBJ2-3	.	TRBV28	CANRGSGDADTQYF
TRBJ2-7	TRBD2	TRBV19	CASSIRGSASGSYEQYF
TRBJ1-2	TRBD1	TRBV7-6	CASSLEVTGAYGYTF
TRBJ2-7	.	TRBV15	CATSRERTGVTVYEQYF
TRBJ2-3	.	TRBV29-1	CSADSPSGTDTQYF
TRBJ2-7	.	TRBV7-9	CASSLGRTLDEQYF
TRBJ2-6	TRBD2	TRBV10-2	CASSGLAGYSGANVLTF
TRBJ1-1	.	TRBV9	CASSAKLGDTEAFF
TRBJ2-7	TRBD2	TRBV30	CAWSGEASGRYEQYF
TRBJ2-7	TRBD1	TRBV7-3	CASSLTGQGPYEQYF
TRBJ1-2	TRBD1	TRBV5-1	CASSGGQGSYGYTF
TRBJ2-7	.	TRBV27	CASSSSDGPYEQYF
TRBJ2-3	TRBD2	TRBV9	CASSAGTSGPTDTQYF
TRBJ2-7	.	TRBV7-9	CASSSQGSEQYF
TRBJ2-5	TRBD1	TRBV18	CASSPTTGIETQYF
TRBJ2-7	.	TRBV28	CASSSFGEGEQYF
TRBJ2-2	.	TRBV18	CASSPPVWAGELFF
TRBJ2-7	.	TRBV4-3	CASSQDERGGYEQYF
TRBJ2-2	TRBD1	TRBV5-4	CASSLGQGYTGELFF
TRBJ2-7	.	TRBV18	CASSPVREYEQYF
TRBJ2-7	TRBD1	TRBV27	CASSLGTGEYEQYF
TRBJ2-3	TRBD2	TRBV28	CASSLGLAGTDTQYF
TRBJ2-5	.	TRBV27	CASSLRAGAPEETQYF
TRBJ2-1	TRBD2	TRBV6-6	CASSYSNQREGSEQFF
TRBJ2-7	TRBD2	TRBV5-5	CASSFGTSLEQYF
TRBJ2-7	.	TRBV5-1	CASSPRAGAGSYEQYF
TRBJ1-3	.	TRBV6-6	CASSQNDNTIYF
TRBJ2-3	.	TRBV7-9	CATIDGGRDTQYF
TRBJ1-5	.	TRBV7-9	CASSLGGIGQPQHF
TRBJ2-1	TRBD2	TRBV27	CASSSVPSGDYNEQFF
TRBJ1-1	.	TRBV7-9	CASSFATRVVGEAFF
TRBJ1-2	.	TRBV19	CASSPATSGYTF
TRBJ2-6	TRBD1	TRBV18	CASSPPRTGHSGANVLTF
TRBJ2-7	.	TRBV27	CASSLYGGYYEQYF
TRBJ2-1	.	TRBV7-6	CASSLVRTGNNEQFF
TRBJ2-7	.	TRBV6-5	CASSYSDEQYF
TRBJ1-4	.	TRBV11-3	CASSETASEWEKLFF
TRBJ2-1	TRBD1	TRBV29-1	CSVPGTGYNEQFF
TRBJ2-1	.	TRBV19	CASTLSSYNEQFF
TRBJ2-6	.	TRBV11-2	CASSLVQGVVMGANVLTF
TRBJ2-5	.	TRBV6-5	CASSSELTQYF
TRBJ2-5	.	TRBV27	CASSPMWAKETQYF
TRBJ2-1	TRBD2	TRBV19	CASRLPKKREAPSYNEQFF
TRBJ2-7	TRBD2	TRBV7-3	CASSLEAGESYEQYF
TRBJ2-2	.	TRBV28	CASSLTPGYAGELFF
TRBJ2-7	.	TRBV2	CASSRGVYEQYF
TRBJ1-2	.	TRBV28	CASTGGGGDTF